Below, 20 T cell receptor beta chains from the same sample are listed, as sequenced in a study of early T cells in non-severe SARS-CoV-2 infection. Via MiXCR, TCRdb re-called the 5' RACE reads, giving one row per CDR3 protein. This table holds approximately 99,000 distinct CDR3 sequences, over 10% found once. The sequenced sample consisted of whole blood. The source of these receptors is an adult who was a healthcare worker with PCR-confirmed SARS-CoV-2 infection or an uninfected control (not recorded which).

This clonotype was counted at least ten times. The CDR3, as DNA: TGCGCCAGCAGCTTGGTGGGACAGGGAACCGAAGCTTTCTTT. Its translation: CASSLVGQGTEAFF. The V and J genes are TRBV5-1 and TRBJ1-1; 9 nucleotides align to TRBD1. Germline V lookup: CDR1 SGHRS, CDR2 YFSETQ. The length of the CDR3 is 14 residues. V lost 0 bases to trimming and J lost 8 bases; unmatched junction nucleotides: 5.

As regards this clonotype: An end of the junction differs from the germline gene, which may be a read error. The chain carries TRBV20-1 and TRBJ1-3, with D perhaps TRBD1 (5 bases). This CDR3 is 12 amino acids long. Germline V lookup: CDR1 DFQATT, CDR2 SNEGSKA (reference sequence). In DNA, the CDR3 is TGCAGTGCTAGAGAAAGGGGAACCACCATATATTTT. It yields the protein CSARERGTTIYF.

This clonotype occurred a few times. V gene TRBV29-1 combines with J gene TRBJ1-1, with unresolved D. V lost 1 base, J lost 0 bases, and 6 bases lay in between. CDR1 SQVTM and CDR2 ANQGSEA come from the germline V gene. The CDR3 covers 13 residues. In DNA, the CDR3 is TGCAGCGTTGAAGGTCAGATGAACACTGAAGCTTTCTTT. Its translation is CSVEGQMNTEAFF.

J is TRBJ2-5 and V is TRBV5-1; tentatively, D is TRBD1 (6 bases). The V end lost 4 bases, the J end lost 5 bases, and 6 bases lay between the germline ends. CDR1 and CDR2 (germline): SGHRS, YFSETQ. The CDR3 covers 11 residues. The DNA of the CDR3 is TGCGCCAGCAGCACAGGGGAGACCCAGTACTTC. Encoded protein: CASSTGETQYF.

This clonotype was recorded at least ten times. V and J are TRBV7-8 and TRBJ2-7, with TRBD2 matching 8 bases. The CDR3 has 15 amino acids. With V trimmed by 5 bases and J by 5 bases, 11 bases remained unmatched. Germline-derived CDR1 and CDR2 are SGHVS and FQNEAQ. CDR3 bases: TGTGCCAGCAGCCCCCGCGGGGGGCGATCCCACGAGCAGTACTTC. Amino acids: CASSPRGGRSHEQYF.

This clonotype has more than one count but fewer than ten. The chain employs TRBV12-5 and TRBJ2-1; D perhaps matches TRBD2 (5 bases). V lost 0 bases, J lost 3 bases, and 12 bases lay in between. The CDR3 spans 16 residues. In germline, CDR1 is LGHNT, CDR2 FRNRAP. CDR3 coding DNA: TGTGCTAGTGGTTTGGTACTAGGAAAAAACTACAATGAGCAGTTCTTC. This sequence encodes CASGLVLGKNYNEQFF.

The table lists this clonotype with many counts. V gene TRBV12-5 combines with J gene TRBJ2-1; D uncertain. Trimming removed 1 base at V and 9 bases at J, with 4 bases between. Germline values: CDR1 LGHNT, CDR2 FRNRAP. CDR3 length: 11 amino acids. CDR3 sequence reads: CASGLEGEQFF. CDR3 sequence (DNA): TGTGCTAGTGGTTTGGAGGGTGAGCAGTTCTTC.

The sample holds a few counts of this clonotype. The chain recombines TRBV6-5 with TRBJ2-7; D may be TRBD2 (5 bases). V was shortened by 6 bases and J by 3 bases, with 12 bases between the two germline ends. CDR3 length: 13 amino acids. Germline assignment: CDR1 MNHEY and CDR2 SVGAGI. The CDR3 here is CASRGAALYEQYF. The CDR3 region has the DNA TGTGCCAGCAGGGGAGCAGCACTCTACGAGCAGTACTTC.

The genes are TRBV7-3 and TRBJ2-1; 10 positions match TRBD2. V dropped 2 bases and J dropped 5; count of bases not matched to a gene: 3. Germline CDR1 reads SGHTA; CDR2 reads FQGTGA. The CDR3 contains 15 residues. The CDR3 nucleotides are TGTGCCAGCAGCTTACTCGGACTAGCGGACAATGAGCAGTTCTTC. This gives the protein CASSLLGLADNEQFF.

Regarding this clonotype: One end of the junction does not line up with germline, which may come from a read error. This sequence joins TRBV20-1 and TRBJ2-2, with a tentative D call TRBD2 (7 bases). The CDR3 covers 16 residues. CDR1 is DFQATT, CDR2 SNEGSKA, per germline (reference sequence). The CDR3 DNA reads as TGCAGTGCTAGTGGGGGGGGCCGGAGGAACACCGGGGAGCTGTTCTTT. As protein: CSASGGGRRNTGELFF.

This clonotype was observed at least ten times. This chain uses TRBV6-5 with TRBJ1-1, with TRBD1 as a possible D gene (5 bases). Germline loops: CDR1 MNHEY, CDR2 SVGAGI. With 2 bases removed from V and 1 base from J, the gap between germline ends came to 8 bases. CDR3 length: 14 amino acids. The CDR3 loop reads CASSYGGGNTEAFF. For the CDR3, the DNA is TGTGCCAGCAGTTACGGGGGGGGGAACACTGAAGCTTTCTTT.

This clonotype was recorded at least ten times. At one boundary the junction diverges from the germline segment, which might be a read error. The V call is TRBV11-2, the J call TRBJ2-1; 7 bases align to TRBD2. CDR3 length equals 16 residues. Germline CDR1 SGHAT, CDR2 FQNNGV. Written as DNA, the CDR3 is TGCGCCAGCAGCTTTTTTACGGGGGGTTGGGACGGAGAGCAGTTCTTC. Translated: CASSFFTGGWDGEQFF. The whole variable domain, remainder taken from reference TRBV11-2 and TRBJ2-1, is EAGVAQSPRYKIIEKRQSVAFWCNPISGHATLYWYQQILGQGPKLLIQFQNNGVVDDSQLPKDRFSAERLKGVDSTLKIQPAKLEDSAVYLCASSFFTGGWDGEQFFGPGTRLTVL.

Here the CDR3 reads CAISESGASSYEQYF. CDR3 bases: TGTGCCATCAGTGAGTCCGGGGCGAGCTCCTACGAGCAGTACTTC. The genes are TRBV10-3 and TRBJ2-7, with D perhaps TRBD1 or TRBD2 (5 bases each). The V gene lost 0 bases and the J gene lost 0 bases, with 9 bases spanning the gap. Germline lookup yields CDR1 ENHRY and CDR2 SYGVKD. The CDR3 consists of 15 residues.

The V call is TRBV20-1, the J call TRBJ2-1; tentative D call: TRBD2 (6 bases). Germline V gene data show CDR1 as DFQATT and CDR2 as SNEGSKA (reference sequence). The CDR3 spans 16 residues. V lost 0 bases and J lost 3, with 15 bases in between. CDR3 in amino acids: CSARDTFRDFYNEQFF. In DNA form, the CDR3 reads TGCAGTGCTAGAGATACCTTCCGGGACTTCTACAATGAGCAGTTCTTC.

This clonotype was counted many times. V gene TRBV11-1 combines with J gene TRBJ2-5; TRBD1 agrees at 9 bases. Germline lookup yields CDR1 SGHAT and CDR2 FQDESV (reference sequence). This CDR3 has 16 residues. Trimming cost V 5 bases and J 3 bases; bases outside gene matches: 10. The CDR3: CASSPRGQGKEETQYF. The CDR3 nucleotides are TGTGCCAGCAGCCCGCGGGGACAGGGAAAAGAAGAGACCCAGTACTTC.

This clonotype was counted a few times. The chain combines TRBV5-1 with TRBJ2-1; 8 bases agree with TRBD2. The CDR3 is 12 residues long. Unmatched junction bases numbered 5, after V lost 6 bases and J lost 9 bases. Germline V CDR1 and CDR2: SGHRS, YFSETQ. The CDR3 DNA reads as TGCGCCAGCACCCTTGCGGGAGGTGAGCAGTTCTTC. Translated, it gives CASTLAGGEQFF.

This clonotype was found many times. The CDR3 here is CASSLGDKNEQYF. In DNA form, the CDR3 reads TGTGCCAGCAGCCTTGGCGACAAAAACGAGCAGTACTTC. The chain links TRBV7-9 to TRBJ2-7; D is ambiguous. This CDR3 has 13 amino acids. Between the trimmed V and J ends, which lost 5 bases and 5 bases, there was a span of 13 bases. The germline CDR1 and CDR2 sequences are SEHNR and FQNEAQ (reference sequence).

At least ten counts were recorded for this clonotype. V gene TRBV28 combines with J gene TRBJ2-1; TRBD2 agrees at 8 bases. The J segment lost 0 bases and the V segment lost 4 bases, leaving 8 bases of the junction unmatched. CDR3 length equals 17 residues. Per germline, CDR1 MDHEN and CDR2 SYDVKM. The CDR3 is CASSSYTGTSSYNEQFF. The CDR3 DNA is TGTGCCAGCAGTTCATATACCGGGACTAGCTCCTACAATGAGCAGTTCTTC.

The sample holds a few counts of this clonotype. The rearrangement joins TRBV7-9 to TRBJ1-1; TRBD1 matches at 9 bases. Trimming at V came to 4 bases and at J to 5 bases, leaving 5 bases not matched to a gene. The germline V gene has CDR1 SEHNR and CDR2 FQNEAQ (reference sequence). The CDR3 extends over 14 amino acids. The CDR3 DNA sequence: TGTGCCAGCAGCTGGACAGGGGAGCGGACTGAAGCTTTCTTT. As protein: CASSWTGERTEAFF.

This clonotype was detected only a few times. CDR3 DNA sequence: TGTGCCAGCAGCCAAGGAGTGGGGAGAAACACTGAAGCTTTCTTT. This codes for CASSQGVGRNTEAFF. This chain links TRBV3-1 with TRBJ1-1; D not certain. V dropped 1 base and J dropped 2 bases, with 11 bases sitting between them. There are 15 residues in the CDR3. Germline V lookup: CDR1 LGHDT, CDR2 YNNKEL (reference sequence).